This TCR beta chain was found in a study of blood T cell repertoires in COVID-19. About the research overall: The samples span acute and convalescent COVID-19 from the United States, Italy and Spain.

In assigning cohorts, the study relied on participant-reported clinical history. Before being deemed recovered, Cohort 3 donors had two negative PCRs, clearance, or symptom resolution. Germline CDR1 and CDR2: MNHNS and SASEGT. CDR3 length: 15 residues. Trimming cost V 3 bases and J 3 bases, with 14 bases left between them. In the study's own analysis: Estimation of nucleated cell counts relied on the amplification of reference gene primers. The method was immunoSEQ multiplex PCR; TCRdb's version includes in-frame clones alone and lacks a portion of them. That table supplies the V and J calls and clone size; D and trimming were determined from the DNA. This table holds 360,000 or so clones, nearly 90% found once.

The rearrangement uses TRBV6-1 and TRBJ1-2; tentative D call: TRBD1 (6 bases). Specimen: PBMCs or T cells enriched from blood (not recorded which). The sequence came from a woman aged 30 to 39 who had recovered from COVID-19. CDR3 loop: CASSEGRGIHYGYTF. CDR3 nucleotides: TGTGCCAGCAGTGAGGGCAGGGGAATTCACTATGGCTACACCTTC.